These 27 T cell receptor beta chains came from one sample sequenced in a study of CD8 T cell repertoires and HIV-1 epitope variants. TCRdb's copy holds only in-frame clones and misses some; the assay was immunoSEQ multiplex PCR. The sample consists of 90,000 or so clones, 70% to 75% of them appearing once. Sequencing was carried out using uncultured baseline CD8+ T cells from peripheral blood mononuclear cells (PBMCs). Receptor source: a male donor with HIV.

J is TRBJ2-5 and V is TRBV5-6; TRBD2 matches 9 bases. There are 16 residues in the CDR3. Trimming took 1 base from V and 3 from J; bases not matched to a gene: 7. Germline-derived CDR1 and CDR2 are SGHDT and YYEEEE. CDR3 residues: CASSLSLERGEETQYF. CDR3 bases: TGTGCCAGCAGCTTGAGTTTAGAGCGGGGGGAAGAGACCCAGTACTTC.

The CDR3: CASSQSRGDNSPLHF. The CDR3 DNA is TGCGCCAGCAGCCAGTCCCGGGGGGATAATTCACCCCTCCACTTT. The chain links TRBV4-3 to TRBJ1-6, with D possibly TRBD1 on 5 matching bases. CDR3 length: 15 amino acids. From germline, CDR1 is LGHNA and CDR2 YSLEER. V was pared by 3 bases and J by 5 bases, with 11 bases between.

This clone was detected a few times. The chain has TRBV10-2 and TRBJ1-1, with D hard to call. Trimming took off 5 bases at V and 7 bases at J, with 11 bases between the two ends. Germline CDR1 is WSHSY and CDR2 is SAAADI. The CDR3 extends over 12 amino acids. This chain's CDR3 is CASSLRASEAFF. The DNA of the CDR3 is TGCGCCAGCAGTCTGAGGGCGAGTGAAGCTTTCTTT.

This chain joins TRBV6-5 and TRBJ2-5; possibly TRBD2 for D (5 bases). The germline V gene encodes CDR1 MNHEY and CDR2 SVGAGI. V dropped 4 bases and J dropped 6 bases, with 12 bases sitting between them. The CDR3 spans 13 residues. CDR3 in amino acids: CASSSSPLKTQYF. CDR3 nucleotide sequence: TGTGCCAGCAGTTCTAGCCCCCTCAAGACCCAGTACTTC.

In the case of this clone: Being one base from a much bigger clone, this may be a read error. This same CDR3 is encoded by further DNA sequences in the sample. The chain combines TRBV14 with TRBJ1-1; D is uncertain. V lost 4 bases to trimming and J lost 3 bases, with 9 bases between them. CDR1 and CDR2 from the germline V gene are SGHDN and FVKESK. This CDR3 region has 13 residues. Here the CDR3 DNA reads TGTGCCAGCAGCCTGGAAGAGCACACTGAAGCTTTCTTT. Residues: CASSLEEHTEAFF.

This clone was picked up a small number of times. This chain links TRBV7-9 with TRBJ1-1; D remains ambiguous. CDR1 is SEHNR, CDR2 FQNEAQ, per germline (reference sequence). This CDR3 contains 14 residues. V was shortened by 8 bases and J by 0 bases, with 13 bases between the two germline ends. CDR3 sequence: CASVPGALNTEAFF. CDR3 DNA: TGTGCCAGCGTTCCCGGAGCGTTGAACACTGAAGCTTTCTTT.

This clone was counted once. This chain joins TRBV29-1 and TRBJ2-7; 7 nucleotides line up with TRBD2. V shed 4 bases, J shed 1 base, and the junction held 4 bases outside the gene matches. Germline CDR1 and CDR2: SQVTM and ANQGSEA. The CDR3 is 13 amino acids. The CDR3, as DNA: TGCAGCGTTGTGCCCGGGGGGTCCTACGAGCAGTACTTC. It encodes CSVVPGGSYEQYF.

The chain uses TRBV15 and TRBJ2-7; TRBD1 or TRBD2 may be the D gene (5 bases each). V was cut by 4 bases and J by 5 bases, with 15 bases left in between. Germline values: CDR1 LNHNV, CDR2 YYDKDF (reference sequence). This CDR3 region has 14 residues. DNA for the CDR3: TGTGCCACCAGCATCTGGGGCAGGCGGGACGAGCAGTACTTC. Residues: CATSIWGRRDEQYF. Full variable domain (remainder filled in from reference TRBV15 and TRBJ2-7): DAMVIQNPRYQVTQFGKPVTLSCSQTLNHNVMYWYQQKSSQAPKLLFHYYDKDFNNEADTPDNFQSRRPNTSFCFLDIRSPGLGDTAMYLCATSIWGRRDEQYFGPGTRLTVT.

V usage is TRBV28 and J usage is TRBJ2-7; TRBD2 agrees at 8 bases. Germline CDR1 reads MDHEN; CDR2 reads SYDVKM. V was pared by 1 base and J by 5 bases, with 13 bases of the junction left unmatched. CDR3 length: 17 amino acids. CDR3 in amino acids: CASSLLSAGAPGNEQYF. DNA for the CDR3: TGTGCCAGCAGTTTATTATCAGCGGGGGCCCCAGGGAACGAGCAGTACTTC.

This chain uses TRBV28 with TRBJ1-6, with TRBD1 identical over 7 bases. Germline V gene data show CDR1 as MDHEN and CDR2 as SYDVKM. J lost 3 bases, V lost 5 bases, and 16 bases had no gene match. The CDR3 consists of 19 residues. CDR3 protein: CASSPAPYARDSYNSPLHF. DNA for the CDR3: TGTGCCAGCAGTCCAGCACCCTATGCCCGGGACAGCTATAATTCACCCCTCCACTTT.

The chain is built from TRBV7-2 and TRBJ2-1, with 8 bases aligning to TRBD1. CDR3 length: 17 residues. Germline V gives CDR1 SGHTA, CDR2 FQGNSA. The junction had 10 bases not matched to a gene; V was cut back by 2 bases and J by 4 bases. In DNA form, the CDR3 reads TGTGCCAGCAGCTTAATCTCCGGGACAGGCCTTTACAATGAGCAGTTCTTC. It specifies CASSLISGTGLYNEQFF.

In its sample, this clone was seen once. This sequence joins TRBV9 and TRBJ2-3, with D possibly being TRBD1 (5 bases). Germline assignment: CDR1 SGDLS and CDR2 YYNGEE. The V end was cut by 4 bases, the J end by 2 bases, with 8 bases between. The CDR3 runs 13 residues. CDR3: CASSLGLTDTQYF. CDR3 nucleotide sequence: TGTGCCAGCAGCTTGGGGCTCACAGATACGCAGTATTTT.

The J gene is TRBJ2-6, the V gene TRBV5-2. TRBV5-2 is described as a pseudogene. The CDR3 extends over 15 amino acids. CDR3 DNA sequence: TGTGCCAGCAATGCTACACAAAGTCGGGCCAACGTCCTGACTTTC. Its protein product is CASNATQSRANVLTF.

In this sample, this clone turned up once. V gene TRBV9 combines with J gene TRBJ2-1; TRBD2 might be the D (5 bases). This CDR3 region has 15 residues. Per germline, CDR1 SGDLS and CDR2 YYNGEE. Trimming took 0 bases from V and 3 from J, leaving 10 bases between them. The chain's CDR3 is CASSVDPGFYNEQFF. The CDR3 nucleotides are TGTGCCAGCAGCGTAGACCCGGGGTTCTACAATGAGCAGTTCTTC. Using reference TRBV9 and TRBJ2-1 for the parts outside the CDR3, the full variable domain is DSGVTQTPKHLITATGQRVTLRCSPRSGDLSVYWYQQSLDQGLQFLIQYYNGEERAKGNILERFSAQQFPDLHSELNLSSLELGDSALYFCASSVDPGFYNEQFFGPGTRLTVL.

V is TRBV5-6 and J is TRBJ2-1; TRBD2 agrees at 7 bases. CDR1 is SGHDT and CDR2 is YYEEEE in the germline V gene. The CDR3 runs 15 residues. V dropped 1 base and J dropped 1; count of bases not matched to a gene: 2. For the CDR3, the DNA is TGTGCCAGCAGCTTGATCGGGAGGTCCTACAATGAGCAGTTCTTC. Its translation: CASSLIGRSYNEQFF.

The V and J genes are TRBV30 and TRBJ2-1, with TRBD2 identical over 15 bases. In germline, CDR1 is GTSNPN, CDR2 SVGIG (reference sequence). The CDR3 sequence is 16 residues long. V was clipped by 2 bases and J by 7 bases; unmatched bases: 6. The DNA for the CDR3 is TGTGCCTGGAGTCGGACTAGCGGGGGGGCTCGGAATGAGCAGTTCTTC. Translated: CAWSRTSGGARNEQFF. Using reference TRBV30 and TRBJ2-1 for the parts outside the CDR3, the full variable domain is SQTIHQWPATLVQPVGSPLSLECTVEGTSNPNLYWYRQAAGRGLQLLFYSVGIGQISSEVPQNLSASRPQDRQFILSSKKLLLSDSGFYLCAWSRTSGGARNEQFFGPGTRLTVL.

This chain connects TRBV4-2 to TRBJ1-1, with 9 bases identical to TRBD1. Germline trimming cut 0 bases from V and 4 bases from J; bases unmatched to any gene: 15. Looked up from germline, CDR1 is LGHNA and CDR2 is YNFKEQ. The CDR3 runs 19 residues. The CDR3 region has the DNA TGTGCCAGCAGCCAAGAGGCCGTTAACAGGGGGCGAGTGGGCACTGAAGCTTTCTTT. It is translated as CASSQEAVNRGRVGTEAFF.

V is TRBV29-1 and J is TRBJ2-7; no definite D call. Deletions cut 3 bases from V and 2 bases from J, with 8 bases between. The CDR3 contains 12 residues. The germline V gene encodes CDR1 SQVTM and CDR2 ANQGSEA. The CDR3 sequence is CSVEDQTYEQYF. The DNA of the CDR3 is TGCAGCGTTGAGGACCAGACCTACGAGCAGTACTTC.

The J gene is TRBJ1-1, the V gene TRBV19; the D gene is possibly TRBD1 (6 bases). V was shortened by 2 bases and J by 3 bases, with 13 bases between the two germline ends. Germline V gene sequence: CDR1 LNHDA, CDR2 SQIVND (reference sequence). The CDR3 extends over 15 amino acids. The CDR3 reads CASSINIGGDTEAFF. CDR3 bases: TGTGCCAGTAGTATAAATATCGGGGGCGACACTGAAGCTTTCTTT.

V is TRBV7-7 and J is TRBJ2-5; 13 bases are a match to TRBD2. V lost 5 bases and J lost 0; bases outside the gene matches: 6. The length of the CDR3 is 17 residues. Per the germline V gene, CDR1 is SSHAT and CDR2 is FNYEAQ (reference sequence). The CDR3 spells CASSPATSGGNQETQYF. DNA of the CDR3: TGTGCCAGCAGCCCCGCGACTAGCGGGGGGAACCAAGAGACCCAGTACTTC.

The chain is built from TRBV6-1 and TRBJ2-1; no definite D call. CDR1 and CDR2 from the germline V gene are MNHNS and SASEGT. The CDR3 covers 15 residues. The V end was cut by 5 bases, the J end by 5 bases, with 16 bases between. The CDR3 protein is CASSFQVVPDNEQFF. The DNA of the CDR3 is TGTGCCAGCAGTTTCCAAGTCGTTCCAGACAATGAGCAGTTCTTC.

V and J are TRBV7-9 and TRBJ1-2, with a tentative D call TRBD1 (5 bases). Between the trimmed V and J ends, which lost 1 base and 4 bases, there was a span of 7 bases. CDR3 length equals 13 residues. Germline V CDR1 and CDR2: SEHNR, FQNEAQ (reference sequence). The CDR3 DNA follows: TGTGCCAGCAGCTTAGAGACAGCCTATGGCTACACCTTC. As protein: CASSLETAYGYTF.

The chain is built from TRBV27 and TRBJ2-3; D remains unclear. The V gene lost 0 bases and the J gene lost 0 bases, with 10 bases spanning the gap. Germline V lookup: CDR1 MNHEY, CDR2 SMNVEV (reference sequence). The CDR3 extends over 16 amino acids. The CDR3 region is CASSLSGLTSTDTQYF. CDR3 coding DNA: TGTGCCAGCAGTTTATCCGGATTAACTAGCACAGATACGCAGTATTTT.

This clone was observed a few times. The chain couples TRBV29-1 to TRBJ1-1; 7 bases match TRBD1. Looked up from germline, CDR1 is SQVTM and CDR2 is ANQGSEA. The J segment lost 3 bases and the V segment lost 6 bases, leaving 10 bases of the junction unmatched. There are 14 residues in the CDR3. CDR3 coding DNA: TGCAGCGTAGAGAGGACAGGAGGGGACACTGAAGCTTTCTTT. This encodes CSVERTGGDTEAFF.

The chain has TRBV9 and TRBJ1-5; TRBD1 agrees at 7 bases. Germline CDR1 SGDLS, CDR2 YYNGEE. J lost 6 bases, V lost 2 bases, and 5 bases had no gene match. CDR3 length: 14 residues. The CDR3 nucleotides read TGTGCCAGCAGCGTTAACGAGGGGGCTCAGCCCCAGCATTTT. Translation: CASSVNEGAQPQHF.

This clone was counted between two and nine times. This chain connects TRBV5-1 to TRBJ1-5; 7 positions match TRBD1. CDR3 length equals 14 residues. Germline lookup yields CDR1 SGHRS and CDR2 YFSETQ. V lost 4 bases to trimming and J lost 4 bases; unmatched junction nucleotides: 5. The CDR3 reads CASSPGTANQPQHF. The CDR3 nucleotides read TGCGCCAGCAGCCCCGGGACAGCAAATCAGCCCCAGCATTTT.

This CDR3 is CASSTGTGLYGYTF. CDR3 DNA: TGTGCCAGCAGCACCGGGACAGGGCTCTATGGCTACACCTTC. The chain carries TRBV6-1 and TRBJ1-2; 9 nucleotides align to TRBD1. Trimming took 6 bases from V and 4 from J; bases not matched to a gene: 6. Germline CDR1 MNHNS, CDR2 SASEGT. CDR3 length: 14 residues.